This T cell receptor beta chain was sequenced during a study of cytomegalovirus exposure and HLA in healthy donors. The CDR3 totals 14 residues. Germline values: CDR1 MNHNY, CDR2 SVGAGI (reference sequence). Deletions cut 4 bases from V and 1 base from J, with 10 bases between. The primer mix had 60 Vbeta and 13 Jbeta primers. Generated by immunoSEQ multiplex PCR, the TCRdb table keeps only in-frame clones and is missing some. The profile shows over 150,000 clones, 60% to 85% of them singletons. Material: PBMCs. The gene calls are TRBV6-6 and TRBJ1-1, with TRBD1 as a possible D gene (6 bases). The clonotype originates from a middle-aged woman in good health and CMV-seronegative. CDR3 residues: CASSFPDRNTEAFF. The CDR3 coding sequence is TGTGCCAGCAGTTTTCCGGACAGGAACACTGAAGCTTTCTTT.